This TCR beta chain was found in a study of cytomegalovirus exposure and HLA in healthy donors. Both 60 Vbeta primers and 13 Jbeta primers went into the PCR. Profiling relied on immunoSEQ multiplex PCR, and the TCRdb table lists in-frame clones only, not all of them. The profile shows 150,000 to 200,000 clones, about 84% of them singletons. The germline V gene has CDR1 SGHRS and CDR2 YFSETQ. This CDR3 is built from 16 residues. Trimming took 4 bases from V and 0 from J; bases not matched to a gene: 7. Of note for this clone: The antigen is undetermined.

Study observations and caveats: According to an earlier analysis, most TCR beta V segments yielded productive rearrangements about 90% or about 30% of the time. It was 150 to 200 TCR beta chains that were listed as cytomegalovirus-associated.

Sample: PBMCs. The chain has TRBV5-1 and TRBJ1-3; 7 positions match TRBD1. The TCR originated in a woman in her thirties in good health and CMV-seropositive. CDR3 DNA sequence: TGCGCCAGCAGCAGATCAGACAGGGCCTCTGGAAACACCATATATTTT. It translates to CASSRSDRASGNTIYF.